This entry lists 31 T cell receptor beta chains sequenced from one sample in a study of T cells after yellow fever vaccination. Each CDR3 protein gets one entry after TCRdb re-called the 5' RACE reads with MiXCR. The sample yields some 100,000 distinct CDR3 sequences, roughly 8.2% seen once. The specimen was CD8+ T cells not binding an NS4B(214-222) dextramer, sorted from PBMCs, collected more than 14 days after the first yellow fever vaccination. Receptors were obtained from a man aged 18 to 29 who received the YFV17D yellow fever vaccine.

In this sample, this clonotype turned up many times. The V and J genes are TRBV7-6 and TRBJ2-5; no reliable D call. CDR3 length equals 11 residues. Germline assignment: CDR1 SGHVS and CDR2 FNYEAQ. Trimming left V 5 bases short and J 2 bases short, with 3 bases between. The CDR3: CASSNQETQYF. The CDR3 nucleotides are TGTGCCAGCAGCAATCAAGAGACCCAGTACTTC.

This sequence joins TRBV5-4 and TRBJ2-7; 9 bases are a match to TRBD2. Trimming cost V 5 bases and J 3 bases; bases outside gene matches: 12. CDR1 is SGHNT and CDR2 is YYREEE in the germline V gene (reference sequence). The CDR3 has 16 amino acids. CDR3 region: CASSHVSGGMNYEQYF. CDR3 nucleotides: TGTGCCAGCAGTCATGTGAGCGGGGGGATGAACTACGAGCAGTACTTC.

This clonotype was seen more than once but under ten times. J is TRBJ1-2 and V is TRBV30, with D perhaps TRBD1 (5 bases). V lost 4 bases and J 4 bases, leaving 13 bases between the germline ends. Germline V gene data show CDR1 as GTSNPN and CDR2 as SVGIG (reference sequence). The CDR3 length is 13 residues. CDR3 sequence reads: CAWKQEYVYGYTF. CDR3 nucleotides: TGTGCCTGGAAACAGGAATACGTCTATGGCTACACCTTC.

The sample holds a few counts of this clonotype. The gene calls are TRBV9 and TRBJ2-2, with 10 bases fitting TRBD2. CDR1 and CDR2 (germline): SGDLS, YYNGEE. V was clipped by 3 bases and J by 4 bases; unmatched bases: 12. CDR3 size: 18 residues. As DNA, the CDR3 is TGTGCCAGCAGCGCGGGCCCATCGACTAGCGGGCTCACCGGGGAGCTGTTTTTT. This sequence encodes CASSAGPSTSGLTGELFF.

As DNA, the CDR3 is TGTGCCAGCAGTTTCGTCCAGGGTGGCAATCAGCCCCAGCATTTT. Amino acids: CASSFVQGGNQPQHF. J is TRBJ1-5 and V is TRBV27, with TRBD1 as a possible D gene (5 bases). The V end lost 3 bases, the J end lost 2 bases, and 11 bases lay between the germline ends. This CDR3 spans 15 amino acids. CDR1 and CDR2 (germline): MNHEY, SMNVEV (reference sequence).

This clonotype was recorded a few times. This rearrangement joins TRBV6-5 to TRBJ1-2, with 8 bases matching TRBD1. This CDR3 has 16 residues. V was pared by 0 bases and J by 4 bases, with 7 bases of the junction left unmatched. Germline loops: CDR1 MNHEY, CDR2 SVGAGI. CDR3 DNA sequence: TGTGCCAGCAGTTACTCCCAATCAGGGGGCCCCTATGGCTACACCTTC. Translated: CASSYSQSGGPYGYTF.

This clonotype was seen repeatedly, ten times or more. V gene TRBV15 combines with J gene TRBJ1-1; D remains ambiguous. Germline loops: CDR1 LNHNV, CDR2 YYDKDF (reference sequence). V was shortened by 2 bases and J by 4 bases, with 14 bases between the two germline ends. The CDR3 spans 15 residues. CDR3 nucleotide sequence: TGTGCCACCAGCAGACGAGCCAGCCTCTCCACTGAAGCTTTCTTT. As protein: CATSRRASLSTEAFF.

This clonotype occurred a few times. This chain uses TRBV10-3 with TRBJ2-6, with D hard to call. This CDR3 has 13 amino acids. The V end lost 4 bases, the J end lost 4 bases, and 5 bases lay between the germline ends. CDR1 and CDR2 from the germline V gene are ENHRY and SYGVKD. The CDR3 region is CAISGIGANVLTF. DNA for the CDR3: TGTGCCATCAGTGGAATCGGGGCCAACGTCCTGACTTTC.

This clonotype was seen at least ten times. The chain uses TRBV6-5 and TRBJ1-1; D remains ambiguous. CDR3 size: 11 residues. V lost 4 bases and J lost 4, with 4 bases in between. Germline V gene sequence: CDR1 MNHEY, CDR2 SVGAGI. Here the CDR3 reads CASSFSTEAFF. The CDR3 DNA reads as TGTGCCAGCAGTTTCTCCACTGAAGCTTTCTTT.

The V gene is TRBV7-3, the J gene TRBJ2-1; possible D gene TRBD2, 7 bases. CDR1 and CDR2 from the germline V gene are SGHTA and FQGTGA. The CDR3 runs 15 residues. V was shortened by 5 bases and J by 10 bases, with 21 bases between the two germline ends. CDR3 sequence (DNA): TGTGCCAGCAGCCAGACTAGTTGGGGGGGGCAGGAGCAGTTCTTC. Amino acid sequence: CASSQTSWGGQEQFF.

At least ten counts were recorded for this clonotype. The genes are TRBV5-1 and TRBJ2-5; 7 bases align to TRBD1. Looked up from germline, CDR1 is SGHRS and CDR2 is YFSETQ. With 4 bases clipped from V and 2 bases from J, the junction kept 2 bases outside the gene matches. The CDR3 is made up of 13 amino acids. The CDR3: CASSVGQQETQYF. CDR3 nucleotide sequence: TGCGCCAGCAGCGTGGGACAGCAAGAGACCCAGTACTTC.

The rearrangement uses TRBV29-1 and TRBJ2-3, with D hard to call. V was cut by 1 base and J by 0 bases, with 5 bases left in between. Germline CDR1 reads SQVTM; CDR2 reads ANQGSEA. CDR3 length: 13 residues. CDR3 residues: CSVEAESTDTQYF. CDR3 nucleotides: TGCAGCGTTGAAGCCGAAAGCACAGATACGCAGTATTTT.

This clonotype was observed a handful of times. V is TRBV19 and J is TRBJ1-6; D uncertain. V lost 4 bases, J lost 6 bases, and 4 bases lay in between. The CDR3 loop spans 12 amino acids. Germline V gene lookup returns CDR1 LNHDA and CDR2 SQIVND (reference sequence). CDR3 amino acids: CASSKFNSPLHF. In DNA form, the CDR3 reads TGTGCCAGTAGTAAATTTAATTCACCCCTCCACTTT.

The table lists this clonotype with a few counts. This chain uses TRBV27 with TRBJ2-7; 7 nucleotides align to TRBD2. Germline loops: CDR1 MNHEY, CDR2 SMNVEV (reference sequence). Trimming removed 2 bases from V and 2 bases from J; junction bases left unmatched: 9. The CDR3 consists of 16 residues. The CDR3 is CASSLNPGTTTYEQYF. The CDR3 bases are TGTGCCAGCAGTTTAAACCCCGGGACTACAACCTACGAGCAGTACTTC.

This clonotype was recorded once. Compared with germline, one end of the junction differs, possibly owing to a read error. V is TRBV7-1 and J is TRBJ2-1; D might be TRBD1 (6 bases). TRBV7-1 is flagged as an ORF with uncertain function. CDR3 length: 17 amino acids. The CDR3 region has the DNA TGTGCCTGCAGCTCAGACCTAATTGACAGGACCTACAATGAGCAGTTCTTC. Protein product: CACSSDLIDRTYNEQFF.

This clonotype has just a few counts. V is TRBV20-1 and J is TRBJ2-7, with 9 positions matching TRBD1. J lost 3 bases, V lost 7 bases, and 16 bases had no gene match. The CDR3 covers 16 residues. CDR1 DFQATT and CDR2 SNEGSKA come from the germline V gene (reference sequence). The CDR3 region is CSVSNSPGQGDYEQYV. The CDR3 bases are TGCAGTGTCTCGAACTCTCCGGGACAGGGAGACTACGAGCAGTACGTC.

This chain connects TRBV15 to TRBJ1-1; TRBD1 matches 9 bases. CDR1 and CDR2 (germline): LNHNV, YYDKDF (reference sequence). V lost 3 bases, J lost 3 bases, and 2 bases stayed unmatched. CDR3 length: 14 residues. CDR3 nucleotides: TGTGCCACCAGCAGGGACAGGGGACACACTGAAGCTTTCTTT. Encoded protein: CATSRDRGHTEAFF.

The chain joins TRBV5-4 to TRBJ2-7; 13 bases are a match to TRBD2. From germline, CDR1 is SGHNT and CDR2 YYREEE (reference sequence). The CDR3 spans 23 residues. V shed 0 bases, J shed 1 base, and the junction held 22 bases outside the gene matches. The CDR3, as DNA: TGTGCCAGCAGCTTGGCCTATCGTCAGCGGACTAGCGGGGGCCTACCCCGTTCCTACGAGCAGTACTTC. It encodes CASSLAYRQRTSGGLPRSYEQYF.

This clonotype was observed many times. The chain employs TRBV5-1 and TRBJ2-5; D perhaps matches TRBD2 (5 bases). Germline assignment: CDR1 SGHRS and CDR2 YFSETQ. The CDR3 sequence is 13 residues long. V shed 2 bases and J shed 5 bases, with 10 bases lying between them. The CDR3 nucleotides are TGCGCCAGCAGCTTTACGGGGTTGGAGACCCAGTACTTC. Encoded protein: CASSFTGLETQYF.

This CDR3 is CASSLSRALTDTQYF. CDR3 bases: TGTGCCAGCAGCTTATCCAGGGCATTGACAGATACGCAGTATTTT. The V gene is TRBV7-6, the J gene TRBJ2-3; D possibly corresponds to TRBD1 (5 bases). Germline V gives CDR1 SGHVS, CDR2 FNYEAQ. Trimming took 2 bases from V and 3 from J, leaving 12 bases between them. The CDR3 covers 15 residues.

This clonotype was detected a few times. The chain joins TRBV4-1 to TRBJ1-1; D call uncertain. The CDR3 extends over 13 amino acids. Germline values: CDR1 MGHRA, CDR2 YSYEKL. V was cut by 6 bases and J by 6 bases, with 14 bases left in between. The CDR3 spells CASSSREVAEAFF. DNA for the CDR3: TGCGCCAGCAGTAGTAGGGAAGTTGCTGAAGCTTTCTTT.

This clonotype was counted between two and nine times. The gene calls are TRBV9 and TRBJ2-6; D is possibly TRBD2 (6 bases). V was shortened by 0 bases and J by 0 bases, with 10 bases between the two germline ends. Germline loops: CDR1 SGDLS, CDR2 YYNGEE. There are 17 residues in the CDR3. The CDR3 protein is CASSVDVADSGANVLTF. CDR3 bases: TGTGCCAGCAGCGTAGACGTAGCGGACTCTGGGGCCAACGTCCTGACTTTC.

On this clonotype: Possible read error: a much larger clone is one base away. The rearrangement joins TRBV27 to TRBJ2-3; the D is unclear. The CDR3 contains 16 residues. Germline V gene lookup returns CDR1 MNHEY and CDR2 SMNVEV (reference sequence). The CDR3 nucleotides are TGTTCCAGCAGTTCCTTAGTAGCCTCTAGCACAGATACGCAGTATTTT. This translates into CSSSSLVASSTDTQYF.

The CDR3 loop reads CASSLLFAQETQYF. The CDR3 DNA reads TGTGCCAGCAGCTTGCTGTTCGCCCAAGAGACCCAGTACTTC. V gene TRBV5-6 combines with J gene TRBJ2-5; no firm D call. This CDR3 spans 14 amino acids. The V and J ends lost 1 base and 1 base respectively, with 8 bases between them. Germline CDR1 is SGHDT and CDR2 is YYEEEE.

In this sample, this clonotype turned up a few times. The chain has TRBV10-3 and TRBJ2-7; either TRBD1 or TRBD2 may fit D (5 bases each). Trimming pared 6 bases from V and 4 bases from J, leaving 13 bases between. The CDR3 runs to 13 residues. The germline gives CDR1 ENHRY, CDR2 SYGVKD. The CDR3 coding sequence is TGTGCCATCAGCGGGACCGACAATTACGAGCAGTACTTC. This codes for CAISGTDNYEQYF.

The chain employs TRBV5-1 and TRBJ2-2; 8 nucleotides match TRBD2. J gave up 2 bases and V 2 bases, and 8 bases lay outside the gene matches. The CDR3 runs 17 residues. CDR1 is SGHRS, CDR2 YFSETQ, per germline. This CDR3 is CASSFFWGLENTGELFF. For the CDR3, the DNA is TGCGCCAGCAGCTTCTTTTGGGGACTAGAAAACACCGGGGAGCTGTTTTTT.

The DNA of the CDR3 is TGTGCCAGCAGCTCAGAGGCGGGGGGGCGTAATGAGCAGTTCTTC. Protein sequence: CASSSEAGGRNEQFF. The rearrangement uses TRBV7-6 and TRBJ2-1; 9 bases map to TRBD2. The V segment lost 4 bases and the J segment 7 bases; nucleotides outside the gene matches: 8. Germline V gene lookup returns CDR1 SGHVS and CDR2 FNYEAQ. This CDR3 has 15 amino acids.

The rearrangement uses TRBV7-6 and TRBJ2-5; D might be TRBD1 or TRBD2, each matching 5 bases. The V gene lost 0 bases and the J gene lost 4 bases, with 12 bases spanning the gap. This CDR3 has 15 amino acids. Germline CDR1 reads SGHVS; CDR2 reads FNYEAQ. The CDR3 loop is CASSLAGERGETQYF. CDR3 bases: TGTGCCAGCAGCTTAGCGGGGGAAAGAGGAGAGACCCAGTACTTC.

The V call is TRBV10-3, the J call TRBJ2-2, with TRBD2 matching over 12 bases. CDR3 length: 15 amino acids. V lost 5 bases, J lost 5 bases, and 3 bases stayed unmatched. Germline CDR1 ENHRY, CDR2 SYGVKD. The CDR3 nucleotides are TGTGCCATCAGTACTAGCGGGGGGATTACCGGGGAGCTGTTTTTT. This encodes CAISTSGGITGELFF.

This clonotype came up a few times. The CDR3 bases are TGTGCCAGCACGCCCGGGACTCCCTACGGCAATGAGCAGTTCTTC. Translation gives CASTPGTPYGNEQFF. This chain joins TRBV6-1 and TRBJ2-1, with D possibly matching TRBD2 (6 bases). There are 15 residues in the CDR3. Germline CDR1 reads MNHNS; CDR2 reads SASEGT. Trimming removed 7 bases at V and 6 bases at J, with 19 bases between.

The J gene is TRBJ1-1, the V gene TRBV19, with no clear D. The CDR3 contains 14 residues. Per germline, CDR1 LNHDA and CDR2 SQIVND (reference sequence). Trimming removed 1 base from V and 5 bases from J, with 11 bases in between. The CDR3, as DNA: TGTGCCAGTAGTATAGGGGTCCGAGGGACTGAAGCTTTCTTT. Translating gives CASSIGVRGTEAFF.